This T cell receptor (beta chain) emerged from a study of shared clonotypes between healthy human individuals. Profiled with immunoSEQ multiplex PCR; TCRdb holds only in-frame clones, not every one. The repertoire consists of about 2.1 million clones, with just over 90% occurring once and the leading ten covering around 1.7%. Trimming pared 3 bases from V and 6 bases from J, leaving 4 bases between. The CDR3 spans 11 residues. Germline V gene sequence: CDR1 PRHDT, CDR2 FYEKMQ (reference sequence). Selected positively for CCR7 and CD45RO-negative, naive CD8 cells excluded terminally differentiated effector memory CD45RA+ cells.

This TCR came from a man younger than 35 in good health. Some clones in this sample may be carry-over from other donors' samples. This sequence joins TRBV13 and TRBJ2-3; D is unclear. The sample consisted of naive CD8+ T cells from PBMCs. In DNA, the CDR3 is TGTGCCAGCAGCTTTGCGGATACGCAGTATTTT. Translation: CASSFADTQYF.